Listed below are T cell receptor beta chains from one sample, sequenced in a study of patients and donors after allogeneic stem cell transplantation. MiXCR, run by TCRdb on the RT-PCR reads, gives a single entry per CDR3 protein. The profile covers 84,000 or so distinct CDR3 sequences, with 48% appearing a single time and more than 55% taken by the ten largest. Sequenced input: blood, either unsorted or a sorted T cell fraction (not recorded which). The receptors were gathered from a human donor who was either an allogeneic HSCT recipient or a stem cell or donor lymphocyte infusion donor (not recorded which). It is not recorded whose cells these are; they may come from a transplant donor. CDR3s include the opening cysteine and the closing phenylalanine or tryptophan. Each record gives: D gene, V gene, clone size, J gene, CDR3 DNA, CDR3 protein. A D gene is named only where the DNA matches it firmly. The size entry is marked missing in some rows and otherwise reads once, few, many or a size class.

NA	TRBV20-1	NA	TRBJ1-4	TGCAGTGCTAGAGCAGGTACCTACAAGGAAAAACTGTTTTTT	CSARAGTYKEKLFF
NA	TRBV4-3	NA	TRBJ1-3	TGCGCCAGCAGCCACGCTCTAAACAGCCGGGGCTGGGGAAACACCATATATTTT	CASSHALNSRGWGNTIYF
NA	TRBV6-2/TRBV6-3	few	TRBJ1-5	TGTGCCAGCAGACCAGGCCTGCGCGATCAGCCCCAGCATTTT	CASRPGLRDQPQHF
TRBD1	TRBV7-9	NA	TRBJ1-2	TGTGCCAGCAGGCAACAACCGGGACAGAACTATGGGTACACCTTC	CASRQQPGQNYGYTF
NA	TRBV28	NA	TRBJ1-6	TGTGCCAGCATAGGGAGCTACTATAATTCACCCCTCCACTTT	CASIGSYYNSPLHF
TRBD1	TRBV2	NA	TRBJ1-5	TGTGCCAGCAGTCGACAGGGGCGCAATCAGCCCCAGCATTTT	CASSRQGRNQPQHF
NA	TRBV4-1	NA	TRBJ1-1	TGCGCCAGCAGCCAAGATGGGGCAGCAAACACTGAAGCTTTCTTT	CASSQDGAANTEAFF
TRBD2	TRBV20-1	NA	TRBJ2-2	TGCAGTGCTAGAGGAACCGGGACTAGAAACACCGGGGAGCTGTTTTTT	CSARGTGTRNTGELFF
NA	TRBV27	NA	TRBJ1-5	TGTGCCAGCAGCCGTCAGGGATTAAGCAATCAGCCCCAGCATTTT	CASSRQGLSNQPQHF
NA	TRBV20-1	few	TRBJ1-1	TGCAGTGCTAGAGATGAGGGAGCTGGGGCTTTCTTT	CSARDEGAGAFF
TRBD1	TRBV29-1	few	TRBJ1-1	TGCAGCGTTTCTGGACAGGTCAAAGGCACTGAAGCTTTCTTT	CSVSGQVKGTEAFF
NA	TRBV4-3	NA	TRBJ2-2	TGCGCCAGCAGCCAAGATTGGACCGGGGAGCTGTTTTTT	CASSQDWTGELFF
NA	TRBV12-3/TRBV12-4	NA	TRBJ1-5	TGTGCCAGCAGTTTATTGCAGGGCAGTCAGCCCCAGCATTTT	CASSLLQGSQPQHF
NA	TRBV25-1	NA	TRBJ2-3	TGTGCCAGCAGTGGGGACGAGGTAGATACGCAGTATTTT	CASSGDEVDTQYF
TRBD2	TRBV27	once	TRBJ2-1	TGTGCCAGCAGACCCCGCGGGACTAGCGGGATTACGAGCTCCTACAATGAGCAGTTCTTC	CASRPRGTSGITSSYNEQFF
NA	TRBV5-5	NA	TRBJ1-5	TGTGCCAGCAGCTTGTTTGTAGTCGGCCTTCATCAGCCCCAGCATTTT	CASSLFVVGLHQPQHF
NA	TRBV20-1	NA	TRBJ1-2	TGCAGTGCTAGAAGACAGGTCAATGGCTACACCTTC	CSARRQVNGYTF
NA	TRBV6-2/TRBV6-3	few	TRBJ1-5	TGTGCCAGCAGTTACAATCGGGGTTTAGGCAGCAATCAGCCCCAGCATTTT	CASSYNRGLGSNQPQHF
TRBD1	TRBV20-1	few	TRBJ1-1	TGCAGTGCGGAGACAGGGGGGCCCACTGAAGCTTTCTTT	CSAETGGPTEAFF
NA	TRBV19	few	TRBJ1-5	TGTGCCAGTAGTATTATGAATCAGCCCCAGCATTTT	CASSIMNQPQHF
NA	TRBV12-3/TRBV12-4	NA	TRBJ1-2	TGTGCCAGCAGCCCTCGGCTGGGGGGCGCGGGTGGCTACACCTTC	CASSPRLGGAGGYTF
NA	TRBV12-3/TRBV12-4	few	TRBJ1-2	TGTGCCAGCAGTTTTCAGAATCCCAATGGCTACACCTTC	CASSFQNPNGYTF
TRBD1	TRBV6-5	few	TRBJ1-5	TGTGCCACCACCGGGACAGGGGTTAATCAGCCCCAGCATTTT	CATTGTGVNQPQHF
NA	TRBV20-1	few	TRBJ1-1	TGCAGTGCTAGGAGGCAGGGAAGGACTGAAGCTTTCTTT	CSARRQGRTEAFF
TRBD1	TRBV29-1	NA	TRBJ1-1	TGCAGCGTTGAAGGGAGGGGCAGGGGGTCGCACACTGAAGCTTTCTTT	CSVEGRGRGSHTEAFF
NA	TRBV12-3/TRBV12-4	NA	TRBJ1-4	TGTGCCAGCAGTTTCTCAACGGGGCAAGAAAAACTGTTTTTT	CASSFSTGQEKLFF
NA	TRBV11-2	NA	TRBJ1-5	TGTGCCAGCAGCTTAGACCTGGAGGGGAATCAGCCCCAGCATTTT	CASSLDLEGNQPQHF
TRBD1	TRBV4-1	NA	TRBJ1-1	TGCGCCAGCAGCGAAGGACAGGGTACCACTGAAGCTTTCTTT	CASSEGQGTTEAFF
NA	TRBV6-5	few	TRBJ1-1	TGTGCCAGCAGTTATGGGGTTGAAGCTTTCTTT	CASSYGVEAFF
TRBD1	TRBV7-9	once	TRBJ1-6	TGTGCCAGCAGCTCCGGACAGGAAAATTCACCCCTCCACTTT	CASSSGQENSPLHF
NA	TRBV12-3/TRBV12-4	few	TRBJ1-4	TGTGCCACCGCCCTTGATGAAAAACTGTTTTTT	CATALDEKLFF
NA	TRBV20-1	NA	TRBJ2-3	TGCAGTGCTAGCGGAGGACAGCACCGTAGCACAGATACGCAGTATTTT	CSASGGQHRSTDTQYF
TRBD1	TRBV29-1	few	TRBJ2-5	TGCAGCGTCGCCCGAAACAGGGGGTGGGAGACCCAGTACTTC	CSVARNRGWETQYF
NA	TRBV4-1	NA	TRBJ1-2	TGCGCCAGCAGCCAAAAGTCGTCCGCCTCTTCTAACTATGGCTACACCTTC	CASSQKSSASSNYGYTF